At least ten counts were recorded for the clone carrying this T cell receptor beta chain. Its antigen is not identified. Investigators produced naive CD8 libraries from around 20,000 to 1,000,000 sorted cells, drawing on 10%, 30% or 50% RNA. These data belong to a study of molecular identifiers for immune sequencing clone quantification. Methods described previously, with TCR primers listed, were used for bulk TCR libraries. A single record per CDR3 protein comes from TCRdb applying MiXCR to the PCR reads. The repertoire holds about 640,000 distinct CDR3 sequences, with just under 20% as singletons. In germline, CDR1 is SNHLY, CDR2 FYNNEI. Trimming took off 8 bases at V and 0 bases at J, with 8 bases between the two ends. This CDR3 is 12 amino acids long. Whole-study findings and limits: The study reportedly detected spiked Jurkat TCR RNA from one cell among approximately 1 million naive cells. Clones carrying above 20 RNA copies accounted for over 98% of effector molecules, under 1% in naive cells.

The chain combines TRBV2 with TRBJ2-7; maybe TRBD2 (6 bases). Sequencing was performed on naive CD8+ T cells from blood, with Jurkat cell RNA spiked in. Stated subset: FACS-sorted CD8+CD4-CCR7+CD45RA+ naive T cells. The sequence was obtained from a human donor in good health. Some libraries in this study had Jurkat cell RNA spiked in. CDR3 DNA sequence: TGTGCCAGCGCGGGGAACTCCTACGAGCAGTACTTC. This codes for CASAGNSYEQYF.